These T cell receptor beta chains were read from a single sample in a study of T cell repertoires in cytomegalovirus infection. One entry per CDR3 protein, called by TCRdb with MiXCR from the reads. The table shows fewer than 200,000 distinct CDR3 sequences, with approximately 14% occurring only once. The sequenced material came from PBMCs. The receptors here all came from a human donor in good health (CMV status not recorded). Some clones in this sample may be carry-over from other donors' samples. Both conserved end residues are part of each CDR3. Fields, in order: J gene, clone size, D gene, V gene, CDR3 protein, CDR3 DNA. A D gene is named only where the DNA matches it firmly. Clone size appears in some rows only: once, few, many, or a class for an expanded clone.

TRBJ2-7	NA	TRBD2	TRBV14	CASSQEMGGIEQYF	TGTGCCAGCAGCCAAGAAATGGGGGGGATCGAGCAGTACTTC
TRBJ1-6	many	TRBD1	TRBV2	CASRLGQGNSPLHF	TGTGCCAGCAGACTGGGACAGGGTAATTCACCCCTCCACTTT
TRBJ2-3	few	NA	TRBV5-4	CASSLMVGQLFTDTQYF	TGTGCCAGCAGCTTGATGGTGGGTCAGCTCTTCACAGATACGCAGTATTTT
TRBJ1-1	many	NA	TRBV7-2	CASSPSLTNTEAFF	TGTGCCAGCAGCCCCTCCCTGACGAACACTGAAGCTTTCTTT
TRBJ2-7	many	NA	TRBV2	CASTQGGLSYEQYF	TGTGCCAGCACCCAGGGGGGGTTATCCTACGAGCAGTACTTC
TRBJ2-3	many	NA	TRBV12-3/TRBV12-4	CASLGTSWDTQYF	TGTGCCAGCTTAGGGACATCGTGGGATACGCAGTATTTT
TRBJ1-2	NA	NA	TRBV15	CATSSGGSNYGYTF	TGTGCCACCAGCAGCGGCGGATCTAACTATGGCTACACCTTC
TRBJ2-4	few	NA	TRBV28	CASSPWTENIQYF	TGTGCCAGCAGTCCGTGGACAGAAAACATTCAGTACTTC
TRBJ2-5	many	NA	TRBV6-5	CASSRRGRGPQETQYF	TGTGCCAGCAGTCGTAGGGGTAGGGGCCCCCAAGAGACCCAGTACTTC
TRBJ2-1	NA	TRBD1	TRBV5-5	CASRFPGGANEQFF	TGTGCCAGCAGGTTCCCAGGGGGCGCGAATGAGCAGTTCTTC
TRBJ2-2	few	NA	TRBV7-3	CASSLTRLETGELFF	TGTGCCAGCAGCTTAACCCGACTAGAAACCGGGGAGCTGTTTTTT
TRBJ2-7	NA	NA	TRBV20-1	CSAHESVRRASYEQYF	TGCAGTGCTCACGAAAGTGTACGTAGGGCCTCCTACGAGCAGTACTTC
TRBJ1-2	many	NA	TRBV7-2	CASSLDTGQSSNYGYTF	TGTGCCAGCAGCTTAGATACCGGACAGTCATCTAACTATGGCTACACCTTC
TRBJ1-1	many	TRBD1	TRBV19	CASSIGQEITEAFF	TGTGCCAGTAGTATCGGACAGGAAATAACTGAAGCTTTCTTT
TRBJ1-3	many	TRBD1	TRBV11-1	CASSPGQDSGNTIYF	TGTGCCAGCAGCCCGGGACAGGACTCTGGAAACACCATATATTTT
TRBJ2-3	NA	NA	TRBV7-2	CASSLGGSNTDTQDF	TGTGCCAGCAGCTTAGGGGGCAGCAACACCGATACGCAGGATTTT
TRBJ2-2	many	NA	TRBV5-1	CASSRRLQHITGELFF	TGCGCCAGCAGCCGGAGACTACAACATATCACCGGGGAGCTGTTTTTT
TRBJ1-2	many	NA	TRBV7-2	CASSPVVVTGKGYGYTF	TGTGCCAGCAGCCCGGTGGTGGTCACAGGGAAGGGCTATGGCTACACCTTC
TRBJ2-2	few	NA	TRBV12-3/TRBV12-4	CASSPGISGGELFF	TGTGCCAGCAGCCCCGGGATTAGCGGCGGGGAGCTGTTTTTT
TRBJ2-3	many	NA	TRBV20-1	CSASYDRAVATDTQYF	TGCAGTGCTAGTTACGACCGGGCAGTGGCCACAGATACGCAGTATTTT
TRBJ1-5	NA	NA	TRBV6-5	CASSYRGYSNQPQHF	TGTGCCAGCAGTTACAGGGGTTATAGCAATCAGCCCCAGCATTTT
TRBJ2-6	few	NA	TRBV10-3	CAISVPVWGDSGANVLTF	TGTGCCATCAGTGTTCCGGTTTGGGGGGACTCTGGGGCCAACGTCCTGACTTTC
TRBJ2-1	NA	NA	TRBV5-1	CASSLKAGGVGEQFF	TGCGCCAGCAGCTTGAAGGCCGGAGGTGTTGGTGAGCAGTTCTTC
TRBJ1-1	few	NA	TRBV29-1	CSVSQGPGNTEAFF	TGCAGCGTTTCACAGGGTCCCGGGAACACTGAAGCTTTCTTT